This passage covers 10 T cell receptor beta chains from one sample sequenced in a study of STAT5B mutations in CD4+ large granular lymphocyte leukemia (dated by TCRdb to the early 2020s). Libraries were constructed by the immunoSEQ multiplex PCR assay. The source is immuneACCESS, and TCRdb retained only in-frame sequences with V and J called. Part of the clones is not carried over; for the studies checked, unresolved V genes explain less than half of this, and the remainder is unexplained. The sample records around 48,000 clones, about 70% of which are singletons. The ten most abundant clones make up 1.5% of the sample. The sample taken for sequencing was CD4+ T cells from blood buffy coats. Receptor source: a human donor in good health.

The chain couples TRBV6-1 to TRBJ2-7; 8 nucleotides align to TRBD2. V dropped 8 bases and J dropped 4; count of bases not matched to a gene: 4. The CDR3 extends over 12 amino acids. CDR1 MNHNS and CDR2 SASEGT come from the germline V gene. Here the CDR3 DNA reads TGTGCCAGCCGGACGGGAGGGTACGAGCAGTACGTC. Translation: CASRTGGYEQYV.

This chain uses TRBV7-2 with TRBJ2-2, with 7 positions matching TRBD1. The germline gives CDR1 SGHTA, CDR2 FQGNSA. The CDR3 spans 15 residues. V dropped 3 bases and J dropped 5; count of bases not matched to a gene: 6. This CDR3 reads CASSFQGGGTGELFF. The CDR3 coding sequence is TGTGCCAGCAGCTTCCAAGGGGGCGGAACCGGGGAGCTGTTTTTT.

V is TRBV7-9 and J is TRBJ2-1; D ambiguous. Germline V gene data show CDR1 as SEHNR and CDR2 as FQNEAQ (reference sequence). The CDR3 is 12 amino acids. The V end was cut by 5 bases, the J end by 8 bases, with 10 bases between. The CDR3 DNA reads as TGTGCCAGCAGCCCCCTCCCCGATGAGCAGTTCTTC. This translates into CASSPLPDEQFF.

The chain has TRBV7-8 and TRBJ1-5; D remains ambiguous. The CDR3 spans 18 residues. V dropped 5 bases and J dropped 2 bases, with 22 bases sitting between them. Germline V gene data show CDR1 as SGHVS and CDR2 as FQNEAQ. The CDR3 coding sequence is TGTGCCAGCAGCCCCCGTGTAGGGTCAGGTATTGGCAATCAGCCCCAGCATTTT. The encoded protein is CASSPRVGSGIGNQPQHF.

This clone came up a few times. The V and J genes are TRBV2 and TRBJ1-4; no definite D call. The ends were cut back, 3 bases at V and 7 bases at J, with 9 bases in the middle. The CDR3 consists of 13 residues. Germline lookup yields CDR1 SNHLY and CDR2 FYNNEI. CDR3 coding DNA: TGTGCCAGCAGTGAGATCGGCGGTGAAAAACTGTTTTTT. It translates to CASSEIGGEKLFF.

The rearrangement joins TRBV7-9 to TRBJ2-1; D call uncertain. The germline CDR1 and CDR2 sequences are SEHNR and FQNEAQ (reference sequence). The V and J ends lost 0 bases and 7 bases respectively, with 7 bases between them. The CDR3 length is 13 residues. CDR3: CASSLAYPNEQFF. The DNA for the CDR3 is TGTGCCAGCAGCTTAGCATACCCGAATGAGCAGTTCTTC.

The CDR3 nucleotides are TGTGCCAGCAGTTTATTCTCTCTTAGCGGTCCTAAGAATGAGCAGTTCTTC. Translation: CASSLFSLSGPKNEQFF. The V and J genes are TRBV27 and TRBJ2-1, with D tentatively TRBD2 (6 bases). The CDR3 has 17 amino acids. Trimming took off 1 base at V and 7 bases at J, with 20 bases between the two ends. Per the germline V gene, CDR1 is MNHEY and CDR2 is SMNVEV (reference sequence).

The CDR3 bases are TGTGCCAGCAGCTTGGGAGGGTCCCTCTACTACGAGCAGTACGTC. Translated: CASSLGGSLYYEQYV. The chain links TRBV5-6 to TRBJ2-7, with D possibly being TRBD2 (5 bases). The germline CDR1 and CDR2 sequences are SGHDT and YYEEEE. CDR3 length: 15 amino acids. With 0 bases removed from V and 3 bases from J, the gap between germline ends came to 13 bases.

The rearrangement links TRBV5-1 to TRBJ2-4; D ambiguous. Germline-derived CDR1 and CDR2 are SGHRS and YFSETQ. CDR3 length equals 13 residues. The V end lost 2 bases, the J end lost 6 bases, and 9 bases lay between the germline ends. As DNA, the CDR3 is TGCGCCAGCAGCTTTGGAGAAGGAAACATTCAGTACTTC. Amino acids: CASSFGEGNIQYF.

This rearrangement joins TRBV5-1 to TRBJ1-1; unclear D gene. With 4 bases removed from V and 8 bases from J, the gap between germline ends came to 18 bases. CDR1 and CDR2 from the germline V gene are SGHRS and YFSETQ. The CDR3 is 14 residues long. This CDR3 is CASSEGRLNKEAFF. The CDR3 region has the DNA TGCGCCAGCAGCGAGGGCCGGTTGAACAAGGAAGCTTTCTTT.